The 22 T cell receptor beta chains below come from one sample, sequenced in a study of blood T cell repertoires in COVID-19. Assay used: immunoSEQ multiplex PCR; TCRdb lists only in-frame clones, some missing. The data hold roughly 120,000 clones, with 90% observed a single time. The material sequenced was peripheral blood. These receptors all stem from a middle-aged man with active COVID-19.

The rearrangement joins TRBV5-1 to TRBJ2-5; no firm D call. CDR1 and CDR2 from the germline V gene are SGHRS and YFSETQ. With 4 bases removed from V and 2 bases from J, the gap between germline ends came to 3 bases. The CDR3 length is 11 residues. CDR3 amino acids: CASSQQETQYF. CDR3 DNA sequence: TGCGCCAGCAGCCAGCAAGAGACCCAGTACTTC.

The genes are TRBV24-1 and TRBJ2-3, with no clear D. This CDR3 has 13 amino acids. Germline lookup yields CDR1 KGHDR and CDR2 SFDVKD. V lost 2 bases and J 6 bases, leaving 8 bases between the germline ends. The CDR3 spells CATSDSGADTQYF. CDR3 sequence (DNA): TGTGCCACCAGTGATTCTGGAGCGGATACGCAGTATTTT.

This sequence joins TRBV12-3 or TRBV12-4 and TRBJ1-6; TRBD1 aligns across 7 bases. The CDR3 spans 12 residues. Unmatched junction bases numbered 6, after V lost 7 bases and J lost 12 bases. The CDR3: CASTIQGLPLHF. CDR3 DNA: TGTGCCAGCACCATACAGGGGTTACCCCTCCACTTT.

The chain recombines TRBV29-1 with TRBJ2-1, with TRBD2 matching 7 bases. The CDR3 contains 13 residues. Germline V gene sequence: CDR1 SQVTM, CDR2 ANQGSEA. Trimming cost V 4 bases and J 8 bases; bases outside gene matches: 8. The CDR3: CSVGRQGGYEQFF. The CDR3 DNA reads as TGCAGCGTTGGAAGGCAGGGAGGGTATGAGCAGTTCTTC.

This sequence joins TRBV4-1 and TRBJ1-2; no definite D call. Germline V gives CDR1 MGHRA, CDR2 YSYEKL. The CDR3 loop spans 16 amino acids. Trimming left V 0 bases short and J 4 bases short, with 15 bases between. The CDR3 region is CASSQEGGQTPYGYTF. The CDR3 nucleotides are TGCGCCAGCAGCCAAGAGGGAGGGCAGACCCCCTATGGCTACACCTTC.

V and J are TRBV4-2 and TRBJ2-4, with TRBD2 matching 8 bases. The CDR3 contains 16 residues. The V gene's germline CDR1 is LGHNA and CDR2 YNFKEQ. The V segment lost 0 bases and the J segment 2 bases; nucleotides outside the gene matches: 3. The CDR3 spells CASSQDLAGTKNIQYF. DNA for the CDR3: TGTGCCAGCAGCCAAGACCTAGCGGGTACCAAAAACATTCAGTACTTC.

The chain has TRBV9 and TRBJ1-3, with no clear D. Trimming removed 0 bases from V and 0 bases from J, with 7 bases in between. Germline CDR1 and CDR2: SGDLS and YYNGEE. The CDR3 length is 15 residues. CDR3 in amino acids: CASSVAGLSGNTIYF. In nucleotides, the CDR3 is TGTGCCAGCAGCGTAGCCGGTCTCTCTGGAAACACCATATATTTT. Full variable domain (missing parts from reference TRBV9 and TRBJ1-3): DSGVTQTPKHLITATGQRVTLRCSPRSGDLSVYWYQQSLDQGLQFLIQYYNGEERAKGNILERFSAQQFPDLHSELNLSSLELGDSALYFCASSVAGLSGNTIYFGEGSWLTVV.

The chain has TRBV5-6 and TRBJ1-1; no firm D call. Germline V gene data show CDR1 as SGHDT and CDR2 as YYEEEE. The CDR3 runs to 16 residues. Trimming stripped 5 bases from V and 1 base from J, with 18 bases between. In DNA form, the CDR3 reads TGTGCCAGCAGGTTAGGCTTTAGACAACAGAACACTGAAGCTTTCTTT. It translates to CASRLGFRQQNTEAFF.

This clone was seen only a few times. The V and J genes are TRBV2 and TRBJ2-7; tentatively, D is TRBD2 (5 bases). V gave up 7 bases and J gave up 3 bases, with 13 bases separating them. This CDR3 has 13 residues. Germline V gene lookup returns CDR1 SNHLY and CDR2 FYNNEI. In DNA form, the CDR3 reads TGTGCCAGCATGGGCAGCGGAATCTACGAGCAGTACTTC. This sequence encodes CASMGSGIYEQYF.

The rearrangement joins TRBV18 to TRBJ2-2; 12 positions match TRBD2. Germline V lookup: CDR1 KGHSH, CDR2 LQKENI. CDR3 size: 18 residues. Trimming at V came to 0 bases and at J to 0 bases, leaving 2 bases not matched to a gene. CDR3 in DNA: TGTGCCAGCTCACCACCGGGACTAGCGGGTTCGAACACCGGGGAGCTGTTTTTT. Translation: CASSPPGLAGSNTGELFF.

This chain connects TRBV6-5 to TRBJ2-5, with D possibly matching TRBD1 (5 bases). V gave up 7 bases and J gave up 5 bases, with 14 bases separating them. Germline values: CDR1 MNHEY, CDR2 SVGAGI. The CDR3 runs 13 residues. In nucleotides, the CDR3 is TGTGCCAGCACGTTTCCAGGGCGGGAGACCCAGTACTTC. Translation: CASTFPGRETQYF.

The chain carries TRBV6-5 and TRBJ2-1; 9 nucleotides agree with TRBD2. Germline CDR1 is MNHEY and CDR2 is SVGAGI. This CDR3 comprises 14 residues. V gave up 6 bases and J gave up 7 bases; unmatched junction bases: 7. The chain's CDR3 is CASSLGTSWNEQFF. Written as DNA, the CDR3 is TGTGCCAGCAGCCTTGGGACTAGCTGGAATGAGCAGTTCTTC.

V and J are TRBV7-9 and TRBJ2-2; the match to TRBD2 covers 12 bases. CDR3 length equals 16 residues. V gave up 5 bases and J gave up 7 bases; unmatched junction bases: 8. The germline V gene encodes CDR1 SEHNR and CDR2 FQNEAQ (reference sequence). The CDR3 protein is CASSQSKTSGSGELFF. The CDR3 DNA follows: TGTGCCAGCAGCCAATCGAAGACTAGCGGGAGCGGGGAGCTGTTTTTT. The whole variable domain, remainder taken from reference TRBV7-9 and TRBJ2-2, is DTGVSQNPRHKITKRGQNVTFRCDPISEHNRLYWYRQTLGQGPEFLTYFQNEAQLEKSRLLSDRFSAERPKGSFSTLEIQRTEQGDSAMYLCASSQSKTSGSGELFFGEGSRLTVL.

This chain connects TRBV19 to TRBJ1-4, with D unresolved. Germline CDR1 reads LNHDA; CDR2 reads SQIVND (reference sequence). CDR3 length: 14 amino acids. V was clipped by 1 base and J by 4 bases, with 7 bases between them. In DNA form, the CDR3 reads TGTGCCAGTAGTATAGGAGGGAATAATGAAAAACTGTTTTTT. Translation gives CASSIGGNNEKLFF.

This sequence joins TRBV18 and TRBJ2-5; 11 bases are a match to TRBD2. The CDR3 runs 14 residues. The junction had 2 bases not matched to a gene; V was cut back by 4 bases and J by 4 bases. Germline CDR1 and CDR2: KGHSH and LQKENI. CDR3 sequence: CASSRTSGLETQYF. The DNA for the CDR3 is TGTGCCAGCTCACGGACTAGCGGGTTAGAGACCCAGTACTTC.

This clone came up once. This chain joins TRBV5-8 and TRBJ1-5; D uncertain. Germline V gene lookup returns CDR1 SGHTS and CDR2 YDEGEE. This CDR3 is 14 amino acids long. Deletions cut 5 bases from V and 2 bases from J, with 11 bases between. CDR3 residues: CASRDQVGNQPQHF. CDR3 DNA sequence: TGTGCCAGCAGGGATCAGGTCGGCAATCAGCCCCAGCATTTT.

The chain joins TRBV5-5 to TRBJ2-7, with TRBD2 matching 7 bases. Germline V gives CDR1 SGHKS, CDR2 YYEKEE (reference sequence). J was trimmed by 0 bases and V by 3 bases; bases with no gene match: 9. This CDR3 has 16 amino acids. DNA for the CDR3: TGTGCCAGCAGCTCGGGACTAACTTCGAGCTCCTACGAGCAGTACTTC. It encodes CASSSGLTSSSYEQYF.

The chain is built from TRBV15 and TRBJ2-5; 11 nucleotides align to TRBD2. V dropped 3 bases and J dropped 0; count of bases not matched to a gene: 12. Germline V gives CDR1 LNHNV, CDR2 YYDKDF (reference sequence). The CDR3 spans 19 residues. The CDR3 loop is CATSRRGGGTSGYQETQYF. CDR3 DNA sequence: TGTGCCACCAGCAGGAGGGGGGGAGGGACTAGCGGATACCAAGAGACCCAGTACTTC.

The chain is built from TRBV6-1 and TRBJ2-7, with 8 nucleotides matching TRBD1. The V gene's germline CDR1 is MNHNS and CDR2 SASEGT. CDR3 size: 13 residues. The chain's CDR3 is CGSSEATGGGQYV. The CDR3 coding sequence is TGTGGGAGCAGTGAAGCAACAGGGGGAGGGCAGTACGTC.

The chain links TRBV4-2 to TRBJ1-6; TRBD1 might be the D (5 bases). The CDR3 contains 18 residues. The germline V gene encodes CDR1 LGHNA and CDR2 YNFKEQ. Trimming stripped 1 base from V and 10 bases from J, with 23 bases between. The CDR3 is CASSQVPAGKPRQSPLHF. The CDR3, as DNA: TGTGCCAGCAGCCAAGTCCCCGCAGGGAAGCCCCGGCAATCACCCCTCCACTTT.

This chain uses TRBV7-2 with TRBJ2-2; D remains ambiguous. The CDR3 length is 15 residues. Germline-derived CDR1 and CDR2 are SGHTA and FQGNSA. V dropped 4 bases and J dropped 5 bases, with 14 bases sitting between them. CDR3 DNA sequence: TGTGCCAGCAGCTCCGCGGCTGCCAGAACCGGGGAGCTGTTTTTT. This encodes CASSSAAARTGELFF.

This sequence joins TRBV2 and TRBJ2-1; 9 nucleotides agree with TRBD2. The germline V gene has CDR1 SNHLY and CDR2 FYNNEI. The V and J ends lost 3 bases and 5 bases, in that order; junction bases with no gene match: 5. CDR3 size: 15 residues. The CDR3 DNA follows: TGTGCCAGCAGTGATAGGCTAGCGGGGAACAATGAGCAGTTCTTC. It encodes CASSDRLAGNNEQFF.